This TCR beta chain comes out of a study of monozygotic twins with inflammatory bowel disease. UMIs with a 6-nucleotide sample barcode were added by template switching. One entry per CDR3 protein, without DNA, is what TCRdb gives after re-calling the 5' RACE reads. The sample table includes a few hundred thousand distinct CDR3 sequences. The CDR3 length is 15 residues. Germline V gives CDR1 KGHSH, CDR2 LQKENI. Material for sequencing was blood. This sequence was found in a human donor with ulcerative colitis or Crohn's disease, or a healthy co-twin of an affected twin (not recorded which). The V and J genes are TRBV18 and TRBJ1-6; the D call of TRBD1 rests on TCRdb alone, since no DNA is present to check it. CDR3 sequence: CASSPGVGGNSPLHF.